The 8 T cell receptor beta chains given below trace back to one sample, sequenced in a study of radiation and T cells in renal cell carcinoma. The assay was immunoSEQ multiplex PCR, and TCRdb's table has in-frame clones only and misses some. This sample has about 61,000 clones, with approximately 84% found just once. The time point: baseline pretreatment blood. Treatment specified: 15 Gy SBRT to primary tumor, nephrectomy 4 weeks later. The source was blood, collected from a patient whose treatment included radiotherapy and nephrectomy. Receptors were obtained from a man in his sixties with renal cell carcinoma.

CDR3 in DNA: TGTGCCAGCAGTGCCAAGACAGGGGTAGAGGGCGGCTACACCTTC. Translating it yields CASSAKTGVEGGYTF. The rearrangement links TRBV25-1 to TRBJ1-2; TRBD1 matches 8 bases. The CDR3 totals 15 residues. Germline CDR1 is MGHDK and CDR2 is SYGVNS. The ends lost 4 bases at V and 8 bases at J; junction bases unmatched: 12.

The chain couples TRBV6-1 to TRBJ2-1; D not certain. This CDR3 has 14 residues. V dropped 8 bases and J dropped 5 bases, with 16 bases sitting between them. Germline CDR1 reads MNHNS; CDR2 reads SASEGT. This CDR3 is CASLLTSTNNEQFF. DNA for the CDR3: TGTGCCAGCCTACTAACGTCTACCAACAATGAGCAGTTCTTC.

V gene TRBV11-3 combines with J gene TRBJ2-1; perhaps TRBD2 as D (5 bases). V was pared by 5 bases and J by 15 bases, with 14 bases between. This CDR3 has 11 residues. In germline, CDR1 is SGHNT, CDR2 YENEEA. The CDR3 coding sequence is TGTGCCAGCAGCCCGGGGATAGGTAGGTTCTTC. It specifies CASSPGIGRFF.

The rearrangement joins TRBV7-8 to TRBJ2-3; 13 bases align to TRBD2. Trimming took 5 bases from V and 4 from J; bases not matched to a gene: 9. Germline V CDR1 and CDR2: SGHVS, FQNEAQ. The CDR3 runs to 17 residues. The CDR3 region is CASSPLGTSGAPDTQYF. DNA for the CDR3: TGTGCCAGCAGCCCTCTGGGGACTAGCGGGGCCCCAGATACGCAGTATTTT.

The chain is built from TRBV7-8 and TRBJ2-3; weak D call: TRBD1 (6 bases). The V gene lost 1 base and the J gene lost 2 bases, with 16 bases spanning the gap. Per germline, CDR1 SGHVS and CDR2 FQNEAQ. The CDR3 is 17 residues long. In nucleotides, the CDR3 is TGTGCCAGCAGCTTAGAGGGGGAGCCCGGCACCACAGATACGCAGTATTTT. Translating it yields CASSLEGEPGTTDTQYF.

V usage is TRBV15 and J usage is TRBJ2-1, with unresolved D. The CDR3 is made up of 15 amino acids. V was pared by 0 bases and J by 1 base, with 7 bases between. Germline lookup yields CDR1 LNHNV and CDR2 YYDKDF (reference sequence). This CDR3 is CATSREPGSYNEQFF. CDR3 sequence (DNA): TGTGCCACCAGCAGAGAGCCAGGTTCCTACAATGAGCAGTTCTTC.

This chain links TRBV6-5 with TRBJ1-6, with a possible D match to TRBD1 (5 bases). This CDR3 contains 14 residues. CDR1 MNHEY and CDR2 SVGAGI come from the germline V gene. The ends were cut back, 8 bases at V and 14 bases at J, with 22 bases in the middle. The chain's CDR3 is CASRSSGLLTSLHF. The CDR3 DNA reads as TGTGCCAGCCGAAGCTCGGGACTCCTGACCTCCCTCCACTTT.

The V call is TRBV4-3, the J call TRBJ2-7; 9 bases match TRBD2. Germline V lookup: CDR1 LGHNA, CDR2 YSLEER. The V and J ends lost 1 base and 2 bases, in that order; junction bases with no gene match: 3. The CDR3 spans 15 residues. The CDR3 coding sequence is TGCGCCAGCAGCCAAGGTTCTAGCGGGGCCTACGAGCAGTACTTC. Residues: CASSQGSSGAYEQYF.